These 23 T cell receptor beta chains originate from one sample sequenced in a study of blood T cell repertoires in COVID-19. Measured with immunoSEQ multiplex PCR; TCRdb has only the in-frame clones, and not every one. The sample carries some 100,000 clones, 89% recorded once. Sequenced input: peripheral blood. The receptors shown here come from a woman in her seventies with acute or convalescent COVID-19.

This sequence joins TRBV10-3 and TRBJ2-7; the match to TRBD1 covers 7 bases. Losses at the gene ends were 0 bases for V and 0 bases for J; bases not matched to a gene: 11. The germline CDR1 and CDR2 sequences are ENHRY and SYGVKD. The CDR3 sequence is 18 residues long. DNA of the CDR3: TGTGCCATCAGTGAGTCAAACTCGGGACAGTTCCCCTCCTACGAGCAGTACTTC. Its translation is CAISESNSGQFPSYEQYF.

The CDR3 nucleotides read TGTGCCTGGGGCCGGGGGTCAACTAATGAAAAACTGTTTTTT. Amino acids: CAWGRGSTNEKLFF. The chain combines TRBV30 with TRBJ1-4; TRBD1 might be the D (5 bases). The germline gives CDR1 GTSNPN, CDR2 SVGIG (reference sequence). The CDR3 has 14 amino acids. The V and J ends lost 5 bases and 0 bases respectively, with 10 bases between them.

The V gene is TRBV19, the J gene TRBJ1-6, with 11 positions matching TRBD1. J lost 7 bases, V lost 3 bases, and 5 bases had no gene match. This CDR3 contains 16 residues. Germline V CDR1 and CDR2: LNHDA, SQIVND (reference sequence). The CDR3 protein is CASSMDGTGGNSPLHF. The CDR3 DNA is TGTGCCAGTAGTATGGATGGGACAGGGGGGAATTCACCCCTCCACTTT.

The chain joins TRBV2 to TRBJ2-5; D might be TRBD2 (5 bases). The length of the CDR3 is 13 residues. V was trimmed by 6 bases and J by 7 bases, leaving 15 bases between them. Per germline, CDR1 SNHLY and CDR2 FYNNEI. The CDR3 protein is CASRRASSGTQYF. The CDR3 bases are TGTGCCAGCAGGAGGGCTAGCTCCGGGACCCAGTACTTC.

This clone was recorded only once. CDR3 residues: CASSLGGTGGFTIYF. In nucleotides, the CDR3 is TGTGCCAGCAGCTTAGGAGGGACAGGGGGCTTCACCATATATTTT. This chain joins TRBV11-2 and TRBJ1-3, with 12 nucleotides matching TRBD1. V lost 1 base, J lost 9 bases, and 4 bases stayed unmatched. Germline CDR1 reads SGHAT; CDR2 reads FQNNGV. This CDR3 contains 15 residues.

V usage is TRBV11-2 and J usage is TRBJ2-4; possible D gene TRBD2, 7 bases. Trimming cost V 2 bases and J 8 bases, with 13 bases left between them. The CDR3 length is 14 residues. The germline V gene has CDR1 SGHAT and CDR2 FQNNGV. CDR3 DNA sequence: TGTGCCAGCAGCTTAATCGCGGGGGCTGACATTCAGTACTTC. It translates to CASSLIAGADIQYF.

The chain employs TRBV24-1 and TRBJ1-5, with TRBD1 matching over 7 bases. The J segment lost 1 base and the V segment lost 7 bases, leaving 6 bases of the junction unmatched. The germline V gene has CDR1 KGHDR and CDR2 SFDVKD. The CDR3 sequence is 15 residues long. This CDR3 reads CATRSRGLSNQPQHF. Written as DNA, the CDR3 is TGTGCCACCAGATCGAGGGGGCTGAGCAATCAGCCCCAGCATTTT.

V gene TRBV6-5 combines with J gene TRBJ2-4; D is unclear. The germline gives CDR1 MNHEY, CDR2 SVGAGI. CDR3 length: 13 amino acids. The ends were cut back, 6 bases at V and 7 bases at J, with 13 bases in the middle. The CDR3 reads CASRPPGGNIQYF. As DNA, the CDR3 is TGTGCCAGCAGACCTCCGGGTGGCAACATTCAGTACTTC.

The chain links TRBV6-1 to TRBJ2-7, with TRBD1 as a possible D gene (6 bases). The V end was cut by 1 base, the J end by 4 bases, with 14 bases between. CDR3 size: 15 residues. Germline CDR1 is MNHNS and CDR2 is SASEGT. The CDR3, as DNA: TGTGCCAGCAGTGAAGGGGGGCAGTCGGTATACGAGCAGTACTTC. This sequence encodes CASSEGGQSVYEQYF.

The J gene is TRBJ2-1, the V gene TRBV12-3 or TRBV12-4, with 9 nucleotides matching TRBD2. This CDR3 spans 13 amino acids. The junction had 7 bases not matched to a gene; V was cut back by 6 bases and J by 10 bases. The CDR3: CASSRLAEKEQFF. CDR3 in DNA: TGTGCCAGCAGCCGACTAGCGGAAAAAGAGCAGTTCTTC.

The chain uses TRBV19 and TRBJ1-4; D not certain. Trimming shortened V by 4 bases and J by 7 bases, and 10 bases separated the two germline ends. The CDR3 runs to 13 residues. The V gene's germline CDR1 is LNHDA and CDR2 SQIVND (reference sequence). The CDR3 loop is CASSTGNTEKLFF. CDR3 sequence (DNA): TGTGCCAGTAGTACCGGGAACACTGAAAAACTGTTTTTT.

The chain recombines TRBV5-1 with TRBJ2-3; 12 positions match TRBD1. V gave up 0 bases and J gave up 2 bases; unmatched junction bases: 13. This CDR3 region has 20 residues. Germline V gene sequence: CDR1 SGHRS, CDR2 YFSETQ. CDR3 sequence: CASSLEGQGAFGFLTDTQYF. CDR3 nucleotide sequence: TGCGCCAGCAGCTTGGAGGGACAGGGGGCATTTGGTTTCCTCACAGATACGCAGTATTTT.

This sequence joins TRBV5-4 and TRBJ2-1, with D unresolved. In germline, CDR1 is SGHNT, CDR2 YYREEE (reference sequence). V lost 0 bases, J lost 5 bases, and 3 bases lay in between. CDR3 length: 12 amino acids. CDR3 loop: CASSLDNNEQFF. The CDR3 bases are TGTGCCAGCAGCTTGGATAACAATGAGCAGTTCTTC.

The chain recombines TRBV5-1 with TRBJ2-5; tentative D call: TRBD2 (5 bases). The CDR3 loop spans 14 amino acids. Trimming removed 1 base from V and 5 bases from J, with 12 bases in between. Germline CDR1 and CDR2: SGHRS and YFSETQ. This chain's CDR3 is CASSLPASRETQYF. The CDR3 nucleotides are TGCGCCAGCAGCTTGCCCGCTAGCAGGGAGACCCAGTACTTC.

The CDR3 DNA follows: TGTGCCAGCAGGAGTAATGCCGGTGGCTACACCTTC. Encoded protein: CASRSNAGGYTF. The chain carries TRBV2 and TRBJ1-2; no firm D call. Per the germline V gene, CDR1 is SNHLY and CDR2 is FYNNEI. V lost 6 bases to trimming and J lost 7 bases, with 12 bases between them. This CDR3 is built from 12 residues.

The chain carries TRBV5-1 and TRBJ1-3, with D possibly being TRBD1 (6 bases). V lost 1 base and J lost 3, with 8 bases in between. CDR3 length: 14 amino acids. Germline V gene data show CDR1 as SGHRS and CDR2 as YFSETQ. The CDR3 spells CASSLQGFGNTIYF. The CDR3 nucleotides read TGCGCCAGCAGCTTGCAGGGGTTTGGAAACACCATATATTTT. Full variable domain (remainder filled in from reference TRBV5-1 and TRBJ1-3): KAGVTQTPRYLIKTRGQQVTLSCSPISGHRSVSWYQQTPGQGLQFLFEYFSETQRNKGNFPGRFSGRQFSNSRSEMNVSTLELGDSALYLCASSLQGFGNTIYFGEGSWLTVV.

This chain joins TRBV4-1 and TRBJ1-5; tentative D call: TRBD1 (6 bases). Trimming left V 2 bases short and J 2 bases short, with 19 bases between. The germline V gene has CDR1 MGHRA and CDR2 YSYEKL. This CDR3 contains 18 residues. The CDR3 here is CASSQHSLGQWGNQPQHF. In DNA form, the CDR3 reads TGCGCCAGCAGCCAACATTCTCTGGGACAATGGGGCAATCAGCCCCAGCATTTT.

The gene calls are TRBV5-6 and TRBJ2-5; TRBD1 matches at 8 bases. With V trimmed by 4 bases and J by 5 bases, 4 bases remained unmatched. Germline loops: CDR1 SGHDT, CDR2 YYEEEE. CDR3 length: 13 residues. The CDR3 DNA reads as TGTGCCAGCAGCCGACAGGGGACGGAGACCCAGTACTTC. Protein: CASSRQGTETQYF.

The rearrangement joins TRBV6-6 to TRBJ1-4, with D possibly TRBD1 on 5 matching bases. With 0 bases removed from V and 6 bases from J, the gap between germline ends came to 11 bases. The CDR3 extends over 15 amino acids. CDR1 and CDR2 from the germline V gene are MNHNY and SVGAGI (reference sequence). The CDR3 nucleotides are TGTGCCAGCAGTTACTCGACGGGGGTTTATGAAAAACTGTTTTTT. Translation: CASSYSTGVYEKLFF.

The chain links TRBV18 to TRBJ2-5; perhaps TRBD1 as D (5 bases). The CDR3 loop spans 16 amino acids. V lost 1 base, J lost 2 bases, and 14 bases lay in between. Germline CDR1 is KGHSH and CDR2 is LQKENI. For the CDR3, the DNA is TGTGCCAGCTCACCACAGCCGCACAGGCTACAAGAGACCCAGTACTTC. It codes for CASSPQPHRLQETQYF.

The chain joins TRBV28 to TRBJ1-1; TRBD1 matches at 8 bases. Germline V CDR1 and CDR2: MDHEN, SYDVKM. Trimming at V came to 5 bases and at J to 0 bases, leaving 11 bases not matched to a gene. The CDR3 extends over 17 amino acids. The CDR3 is CASSLRQGRPLNTEAFF. As DNA, the CDR3 is TGTGCCAGCAGTCTCCGACAGGGGAGACCACTGAACACTGAAGCTTTCTTT. Supplemented by reference TRBV28 and TRBJ1-1, the full variable domain reads DVKVTQSSRYLVKRTGEKVFLECVQDMDHENMFWYRQDPGLGLRLIYFSYDVKMKEKGDIPEGYSVSREKKERFSLILESASTNQTSMYLCASSLRQGRPLNTEAFFGQGTRLTVV.

The chain employs TRBV5-4 and TRBJ1-5, with a tentative D call TRBD1 (5 bases). Trimming removed 0 bases at V and 3 bases at J, with 7 bases between. Per the germline V gene, CDR1 is SGHNT and CDR2 is YYREEE (reference sequence). This CDR3 is 14 amino acids long. CDR3 nucleotide sequence: TGTGCCAGCAGCTTGGCCGGACACAATCAGCCCCAGCATTTT. This gives the protein CASSLAGHNQPQHF. The variable domain in full, completed from reference TRBV5-4 and TRBJ1-5, reads ETGVTQSPTHLIKTRGQQVTLRCSSQSGHNTVSWYQQALGQGPQFIFQYYREEENGRGNFPPRFSGLQFPNYSSELNVNALELDDSALYLCASSLAGHNQPQHFGDGTRLSIL.

This chain connects TRBV5-5 to TRBJ1-5, with 9 bases matching TRBD1. V was pared by 4 bases and J by 4 bases, with 6 bases of the junction left unmatched. CDR3 length: 15 residues. Looked up from germline, CDR1 is SGHKS and CDR2 is YYEKEE (reference sequence). The DNA for the CDR3 is TGTGCCAGCAGCATATCCGGGACAGGGAATCAGCCCCAGCATTTT. Protein product: CASSISGTGNQPQHF.